A selection of T cell receptor beta chains follows, all from one sample in a study of cytomegalovirus exposure and HLA in healthy donors. Clones were sequenced by immunoSEQ multiplex PCR, and TCRdb holds only the in-frame ones, with some missing. This sample lists some 75,000 clones; its ten largest clones have roughly 0.9%. The sequencing sample was made of PBMCs. All receptors derive from a boy younger than 18 in good health and CMV-seronegative. Each CDR3 is given with its conserved first and last residue. A D gene is named only where the DNA matches it firmly.

>TRBD2|TRBJ2-3|TRBV5-4
TGTGCCAGCAGCTTGGTGGGACTAGCGGGGGGGCAAGATACGCAGTATTTT
CASSLVGLAGGQDTQYF
>.|TRBJ1-1|TRBV5-6
TGTGCCAGCAGCCCGGGAAGGGACACTGAAGCTTTCTTT
CASSPGRDTEAFF
>.|TRBJ1-4|TRBV5-1
TGCGCCAGCAGCTTTCAATTTGTTGGGCAGATGAATGAAAAACTGTTTTTT
CASSFQFVGQMNEKLFF
>TRBD2|TRBJ2-2|TRBV10-1
TGCGCCAGCAGTGCCGGATCCGGGACTAGTTTCGGGGAGCTGTTTTTT
CASSAGSGTSFGELFF
>.|TRBJ1-5|TRBV2
TGTGCCAGCAGTGATCGGACAGCTCAGCCCCAGCATTTT
CASSDRTAQPQHF
>.|TRBJ1-6|TRBV10-1
TGCGCCAGCAGTGCCCAGGGGAATTCACCCCTCCACTTT
CASSAQGNSPLHF
>.|TRBJ1-2|TRBV9
TGTGCCAGCAGCGTAGAATGGTGGGGGGGGATCGGTGGCTACACCTTC
CASSVEWWGGIGGYTF
>TRBD1|TRBJ1-2|TRBV6-5
TGTGCCAGCACTCGACAGGGCACGAGCTACACCTTC
CASTRQGTSYTF
>TRBD1|TRBJ2-7|TRBV18
TGTGCCAGCTCGCCGGGACAGGGCGAGCAGTACTTC
CASSPGQGEQYF
>.|TRBJ2-7|TRBV6-1
TGTGCCAGCAGTGAAACTACAGGATGGGGCTACGAGCAGTACTTC
CASSETTGWGYEQYF
>.|TRBJ1-1|TRBV11-2
TGTGCCAGCAGCTCCGATGCTAAGTTAATGAACACTGAAGCTTTCTTT
CASSSDAKLMNTEAFF
>TRBD1|TRBJ1-5|TRBV6-5
TGTGCCAGCAGGCGGGACAGGGGCAATCAGCCCCAGCATTTT
CASRRDRGNQPQHF
>TRBD1|TRBJ2-7|TRBV18
TGTGCCAGCTCACCACCCCGGGACAGGAGCTCCTACGAGCAGTACTTC
CASSPPRDRSSYEQYF
>.|TRBJ2-3|TRBV5-1
TGCGCCAGCAGCTCGATACTAGGAGATACGCAGTATTTT
CASSSILGDTQYF
>TRBD1|TRBJ1-3|TRBV7-9
TGTGCCAGCAGCTCGGCGGACAGGGGAGGAAACACCATATATTTT
CASSSADRGGNTIYF
>.|TRBJ1-6|TRBV5-4
TGTGCCAGCAGCCCCAGGGATGATCCCGCTAATTCACCCCTCCACTTT
CASSPRDDPANSPLHF
>.|TRBJ1-1|TRBV30
TGTGCCTGGAGGGGGGCTTTGGCTGAAGCTTTCTTT
CAWRGALAEAFF
>TRBD1|TRBJ1-1|TRBV15
TGTGCCACCAGAGCACAGGGGGCGGTTGAAGCTTTCTTT
CATRAQGAVEAFF
>.|TRBJ1-2|TRBV27
TGTGCCAGCAGTTTAAAACCCGGCTATGGCTACACCTTC
CASSLKPGYGYTF
>TRBD1|TRBJ2-3|TRBV7-2
TGTGCCAGCAGCTTAGTCGGACAGGGCCAGGGTACGCAGTATTTT
CASSLVGQGQGTQYF
>TRBD2|TRBJ2-7|TRBV2
TGTGCCAGCGGGACTAGCGGGAGGGCTCCCTACGAGCAGTACTTC
CASGTSGRAPYEQYF
>TRBD2|TRBJ2-2|TRBV18
TGTGCCAGCTCACCACGGCCAGGGAGGGCCGGGGAGCTGTTTTTT
CASSPRPGRAGELFF
>TRBD1|TRBJ2-7|TRBV5-1
TGCGCCAGCAGCCCGGACAGGGGGTCCTACGAGCAGTACTTC
CASSPDRGSYEQYF
>TRBD1|TRBJ1-2|TRBV10-3
TGTGCCATCCGGTCAGGGGGATATGGCTACACCTTC
CAIRSGGYGYTF
>.|TRBJ2-4|TRBV6-1
TGTGCCACCCGTCAGGGCCTTGTTGTTGACATTCAGTACTTC
CATRQGLVVDIQYF
>TRBD1|TRBJ1-5|TRBV19
TGTGCCAGTAGGAGGACAGGGGCCAATCAGCCCCAGCATTTT
CASRRTGANQPQHF
>TRBD1|TRBJ1-1|TRBV19
TGTGCCACTACCCCCCCGGGACAGGGTACGCGGGAAGCTTTCTTT
CATTPPGQGTREAFF
>.|TRBJ1-1|TRBV6-6
TGTGCCAGCAGCTCCCGGGAGAACACTGAAGCTTTCTTT
CASSSRENTEAFF
>.|TRBJ2-7|TRBV13
TGTGCCAGCAGCTCGGAGGGGACTGGTACCTACGAGCAGTACTTC
CASSSEGTGTYEQYF
>.|TRBJ1-2|TRBV2
TGTGCCAGCAGTGAAGTTCCCAACCCAGGGTTCGGGTATGGCTACACCTTC
CASSEVPNPGFGYGYTF
>TRBD2|TRBJ2-1|TRBV19
TGTGCCAGTAGTATTCGAGGGAGGGATGAGCAGTTCTTC
CASSIRGRDEQFF
>.|TRBJ2-5|TRBV6-1
TGTGCCAGCAGTGAAGAAGTTAGGGGGGAGACCCAGTACTTC
CASSEEVRGETQYF
>TRBD1|TRBJ1-1|TRBV4-1
TGCGCCAGCAGCCAAACAAACAGGGGGAGGAACACTGAAGCTTTCTTT
CASSQTNRGRNTEAFF
>TRBD1|TRBJ1-2|TRBV10-3
TGTGCCATCAGTGAGCAACCGGGACAGGGGGGAAACTATGGCTACACCTTC
CAISEQPGQGGNYGYTF
>TRBD1|TRBJ2-7|TRBV11-2
TGTGCCAGCAGCACCAGAGGCACAGGGGAGTCCTACGAGCAGTACTTC
CASSTRGTGESYEQYF
>TRBD1|TRBJ1-2|TRBV2
TGTGCCAGTAACCCCCCCAGGGGGTTGGTCGGATATGGCTACACCTTC
CASNPPRGLVGYGYTF
>TRBD1|TRBJ2-5|TRBV30
TGTGCCTGGAGTGGGGGACAGGAAGAGACCCAGTACTTC
CAWSGGQEETQYF
>.|TRBJ1-2|TRBV4-3
TGCGCCAGCAGCCAAGAACCGCTCAGGGGCCTCTATGGCTACACCTTC
CASSQEPLRGLYGYTF
>.|TRBJ2-7|TRBV19
TGTGCCAGTACCACAGGGCAGGGATTGTCCTACGAGCAGTACTTC
CASTTGQGLSYEQYF
>.|TRBJ1-2|TRBV18
TGTGCCAGCTCACCACCAGGCAGCGGCGGCTACACCTTC
CASSPPGSGGYTF
>.|TRBJ2-1|TRBV11-2
TGTGCCAGCAGCTTAGATGCGGGGGAGCAGTTCTTC
CASSLDAGEQFF
>.|TRBJ1-5|TRBV6-1
TGTGCCAGCAGTGAATCCAGGGGCCGCCAGCCCCAGCATTTT
CASSESRGRQPQHF
>.|TRBJ1-1|TRBV6-1
TGTGCCAGCAGACTCAGCGGCAACACTGAAGCTTTCTTT
CASRLSGNTEAFF
>.|TRBJ1-2|TRBV7-3
TGTGCCAGCAGCCCGGGGGGTCTAGGCGGCTACACCTTC
CASSPGGLGGYTF
>.|TRBJ1-5|TRBV14
TGTGCCAGCAGCCTTGTAAATCAGCCCCAGCATTTT
CASSLVNQPQHF
>.|TRBJ2-3|TRBV29-1
TGCAGCGTTGAAACCGGGAGTCGGGGCACAGATACGCAGTATTTT
CSVETGSRGTDTQYF
>.|TRBJ1-1|TRBV19
TGTGCCAGTAGTATAAGGGGCAATGAAGCTTTCTTT
CASSIRGNEAFF
>TRBD1|TRBJ1-5|TRBV29-1
TGCAGCGCCGCAGTACAGGGGGCAGGCCAGCCCCAGCATTTT
CSAAVQGAGQPQHF
>.|TRBJ2-1|TRBV29-1
TGCAGCGTTGTCCCCCCGACTACCCCCTACAATGAGCAGTTCTTC
CSVVPPTTPYNEQFF
>.|TRBJ2-7|TRBV18
TGTGCCAGCTCACCAGGTGCGGGAACCTACTACGAGCAGTACTTC
CASSPGAGTYYEQYF
>TRBD2|TRBJ2-7|TRBV29-1
TGCAGCGTTTCCCGTGGTAGCGGGGGTAACATTGACTACGAGCAGTACTTC
CSVSRGSGGNIDYEQYF